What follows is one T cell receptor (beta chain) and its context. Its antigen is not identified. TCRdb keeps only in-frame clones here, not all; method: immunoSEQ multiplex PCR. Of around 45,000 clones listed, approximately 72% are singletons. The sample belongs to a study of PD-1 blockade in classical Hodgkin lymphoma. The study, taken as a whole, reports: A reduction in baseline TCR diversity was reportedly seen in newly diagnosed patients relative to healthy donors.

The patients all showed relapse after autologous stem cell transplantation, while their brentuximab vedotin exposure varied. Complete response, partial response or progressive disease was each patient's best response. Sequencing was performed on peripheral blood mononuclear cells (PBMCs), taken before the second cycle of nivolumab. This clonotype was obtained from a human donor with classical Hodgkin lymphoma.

CDR3 residues: CASSLAGTGTGNTIYF. The CDR3 nucleotides are TGTGCCAGCAGCTTAGCGGGGACAGGGACTGGAAACACCATATATTTT. The chain carries TRBV7-6 and TRBJ1-3, with 9 nucleotides matching TRBD1. With 0 bases clipped from V and 2 bases from J, the junction kept 2 bases outside the gene matches. This CDR3 is 16 amino acids long. CDR1 and CDR2 (germline): SGHVS, FNYEAQ.